Included here is one T cell receptor beta chain sequence, with context. This sample is part of a study of blood T cell repertoires in COVID-19. As for the study in general: Researchers got acute and convalescent COVID-19 samples from the United States, Italy and Spain.

The J segment lost 3 bases and the V segment lost 1 base, leaving 6 bases of the junction unmatched. The CDR3 covers 15 residues. CDR1 is SGHRS and CDR2 is YFSETQ in the germline V gene. Original analysis: The assay estimated nucleated cells by amplifying reference gene primers. The method was immunoSEQ multiplex PCR; TCRdb's version includes in-frame clones alone and lacks a portion of them. V, J and clone size reflect that table, while D and trimming were determined from the DNA. The table includes 270,000 or so clones, roughly 91% detected once. This rearrangement joins TRBV5-1 to TRBJ2-7; TRBD2 agrees at 8 bases. The clonotype originates from a young woman with COVID-19, enrolled during active disease. The material sequenced was peripheral blood. CDR3 nucleotides: TGCGCCAGCAGCTTGAGTAGCGGGGCGAACTACGAGCAGTACTTC. Residues: CASSLSSGANYEQYF.